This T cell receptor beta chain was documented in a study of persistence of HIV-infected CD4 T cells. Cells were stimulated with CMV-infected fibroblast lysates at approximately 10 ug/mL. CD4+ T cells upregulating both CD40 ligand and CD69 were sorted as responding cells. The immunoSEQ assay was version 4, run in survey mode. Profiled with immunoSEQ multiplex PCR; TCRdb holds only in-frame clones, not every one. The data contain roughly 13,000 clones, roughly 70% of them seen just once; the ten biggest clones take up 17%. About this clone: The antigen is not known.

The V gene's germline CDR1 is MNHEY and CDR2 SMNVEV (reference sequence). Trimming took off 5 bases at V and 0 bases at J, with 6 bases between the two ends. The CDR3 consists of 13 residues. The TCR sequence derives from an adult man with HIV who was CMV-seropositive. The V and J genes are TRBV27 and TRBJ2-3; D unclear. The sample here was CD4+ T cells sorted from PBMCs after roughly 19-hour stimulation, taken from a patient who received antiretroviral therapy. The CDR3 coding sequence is TGTGCCAGCAGTCACACTAGCACAGATACGCAGTATTTT. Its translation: CASSHTSTDTQYF.